These T cell receptor beta chains were read from a single sample in a study of PD-L1 blockade in urothelial cancer. The protocol was immunoSEQ multiplex PCR, while the TCRdb copy is restricted to in-frame clones and leaves out a portion. The table shows around 26,000 clones, with around 82% occurring only once. Sequencing used PBMCs, obtained around atezolizumab (anti-PD-L1) treatment. Receptor source: an older man with urothelial cancer. CDR3s include the opening cysteine and the closing phenylalanine or tryptophan. A clone size is listed for some rows: how often the clone was seen (once, few, many), or a class if it is expanded.

len,abundance,v_gene,j_gene,CDR3aa
16,.,TRBV4-1,TRBJ2-3,CASSQERGSYGDTQYF
15,few,TRBV28,TRBJ2-2,CASRGLHSGSGELFF
16,.,TRBV4-3,TRBJ2-2,CASSQDRTSYAGELFF
15,.,TRBV9,TRBJ2-3,CASSVRASGSDTQYF
17,few,TRBV4-3,TRBJ2-5,CASSQEAAGDWGETQYF
18,.,TRBV18,TRBJ2-5,CASSPLASGSSLFETQYF
16,.,TRBV30,TRBJ1-2,CAWSVRPGGKPYGYTF
13,few,TRBV9,TRBJ2-7,CASSAEPGQAEYF
15,.,TRBV5-7,TRBJ2-5,CASSLAGRGVETQYF
14,.,TRBV4-3,TRBJ1-1,CASSQDGTAIEAFF
14,.,TRBV7-3,TRBJ2-3,CASSLTISTDTQYF
13,.,TRBV6-1,TRBJ2-1,CAGRQGLYNEQFF
18,.,TRBV4-3,TRBJ1-4,CASSQDLFRESANEKLFF
16,.,TRBV11-2,TRBJ1-1,CASSLPFGGPNTEAFF
17,once,TRBV28,TRBJ1-1,CASRTPGQGARVTEAFF
16,.,TRBV7-7,TRBJ2-2,CASSRTESQNTGELFF
13,.,TRBV5-1,TRBJ1-1,CASSLISEREAFF
16,once,TRBV5-1,TRBJ2-3,CASSLDNAGSADTQYF
13,.,TRBV5-1,TRBJ2-7,CASSRQGEDEQYF
14,.,TRBV2,TRBJ2-7,CASSVTRTPNEQYF
16,.,TRBV5-1,TRBJ2-1,CASSSKRASGRGEQFF
15,.,TRBV6-5,TRBJ2-1,CASSYSSLAVNEQFF
20,.,TRBV30,TRBJ2-6,CAWSVYTGDLLSSGANVLTF
15,.,TRBV7-9,TRBJ1-2,CASTLSEGLWYGYTF
18,.,TRBV19,TRBJ1-4,CASSIRYPTDTQNEKLFF
16,once,TRBV5-1,TRBJ2-3,CASSLAGTGGKGTQYF
16,.,TRBV9,TRBJ2-5,CASSGLRGAGEETQYF
18,.,TRBV4-2,TRBJ2-1,CASSQRPGTSEIDNEQFF
13,.,TRBV10-3,TRBJ1-2,CAISGGREYGYTF
15,.,TRBV5-4,TRBJ1-2,CASSFDRGQAYGYTF
13,.,TRBV5-6,TRBJ1-2,CASSWTGTKGYTF
11,.,TRBV29-1,TRBJ1-2,CSVEDREGYTF
14,.,TRBV19,TRBJ2-5,CASSSGQGWETQYF
14,.,TRBV5-4,TRBJ1-1,CASGTGGGDTEAFF
13,.,TRBV27,TRBJ1-2,CASSQGSRYGYTF
14,once,TRBV28,TRBJ2-5,CASSLLQGQETQYF